This entry lists 17 T cell receptor beta chains sequenced from one sample in a study of blood T cells in healthy people across ages (dated by TCRdb to 2014 to 2015). Libraries came from 5' RACE. The reads were generated on an Illumina HiSeq 2500. The second PCR ran for about 7 to 11 cycles and used a J-beta primer mix along with a sample-barcoded 5' primer. The public reads were reanalyzed by TCRdb: fastp trimming at Q25, MiXCR alignment, in-frame beta chains only. Here each entry gathers all rows of one CDR3 protein and keeps the most common genes and DNA. The sample profile shows 550,000 to 700,000 distinct CDR3 sequences; 27% of them were found once. The biggest ten clones account for around 20% of the sample. Sequencing was done on a sample of blood. These receptors all come from a woman aged 70-85 years in good health.

This clonotype showed up just once. V and J are TRBV20-1 and TRBJ1-6; 8 bases are a match to TRBD1. The germline V gene encodes CDR1 DFQATT and CDR2 SNEGSKA (reference sequence). The CDR3 runs 13 residues. V shed 6 bases, J shed 10 bases, and the junction held 8 bases outside the gene matches. CDR3: CSAFGQGESPLHF. In DNA form, the CDR3 reads TGCAGTGCCTTTGGACAGGGAGAATCACCCCTCCACTTT.

The chain has TRBV2 and TRBJ2-1, with D perhaps given as TRBD1 or TRBD2 (6 bases each). TRBJ2-5 matches the DNA end more closely, so the J call is doubtful. Germline assignment: CDR1 SNHLY and CDR2 FYNNEI. CDR3 length: 12 residues. The CDR3 region has the DNA TGTGCCAGCTGGAGGGGGGAAGAGACCCAGTACTTC. It codes for CASWRGEETQYF.

CDR3 sequence: CASSFPGQATLAEQYF. As DNA, the CDR3 is TGTGCCAGCAGCTTTCCGGGACAGGCGACTTTGGCGGAGCAGTACTTC. The gene calls are TRBV7-8 and TRBJ2-7; 8 nucleotides match TRBD1. Germline CDR1 is SGHVS and CDR2 is FQNEAQ. CDR3 length: 16 residues. V gave up 3 bases and J gave up 7 bases; unmatched junction bases: 14. The complete variable domain, with remaining parts taken from reference TRBV7-8 and TRBJ2-7, reads GAGVSQSPRYKVAKRGQDVALRCDPISGHVSLFWYQQALGQGPEFLTYFQNEAQLDKSGLPSDRFFAERPEGSVSTLKIQRTQQEDSAVYLCASSFPGQATLAEQYFGPGTRLTVT.

The J gene is TRBJ2-4, the V gene TRBV29-1; TRBD2 might be the D (6 bases). The CDR3 has 15 amino acids. Trimming took off 1 base at V and 1 base at J, with 11 bases between the two ends. Germline assignment: CDR1 SQVTM and CDR2 ANQGSEA. DNA for the CDR3: TGCAGCGTTGAAGGTCCTCGGGGGGCCAAAAACATTCAGTACTTC. Amino acids: CSVEGPRGAKNIQYF.

In the case of this clonotype: One junction end disagrees with the germline gene, perhaps due to a read error. The genes are TRBV25-1 and TRBJ2-7, with D possibly TRBD2 on 6 matching bases. Germline V lookup: CDR1 MGHDK, CDR2 SYGVNS. The CDR3 runs 13 residues. DNA for the CDR3: TGTGCCACCAGTGTCGGAGGGGCCTACGAGCAGTACTTC. Protein sequence: CATSVGGAYEQYF.

This clonotype showed up just a few times. The chain employs TRBV11-2 and TRBJ1-2; 7 bases are a match to TRBD1. Germline lookup yields CDR1 SGHAT and CDR2 FQNNGV. The CDR3 length is 14 residues. V dropped 0 bases and J dropped 5; count of bases not matched to a gene: 3. Here the CDR3 DNA reads TGTGCCAGCAGCTTAGAATTCAGGGGGTATGGCTACACCTTC. Translated, it gives CASSLEFRGYGYTF.

The V call is TRBV6-2 or TRBV6-3, the J call TRBJ1-4; D gene uncertain. V lost 7 bases to trimming and J lost 0 bases, with 9 bases between them. The CDR3 is 14 residues long. Germline lookup yields CDR1 MNHEY and CDR2 SVGEGT. As DNA, the CDR3 is TGTGCCAGCATCGAAGACGCAACTAATGAAAAACTGTTTTTT. This sequence encodes CASIEDATNEKLFF.

This clonotype was recorded a few times. This chain connects TRBV12-3 or TRBV12-4 to TRBJ1-4; 7 bases agree with TRBD1. V gave up 8 bases and J gave up 7 bases; unmatched junction bases: 7. This CDR3 comprises 13 residues. CDR3 nucleotides: TGTGCCAGCTCAGGGACAGTCGGTGAAAAACTGTTTTTT. Protein product: CASSGTVGEKLFF.

This clonotype appeared a few times. The chain joins TRBV2 to TRBJ1-3; D unclear. This CDR3 has 13 amino acids. Deletions cut 7 bases from V and 1 base from J, with 8 bases between. The germline V gene has CDR1 SNHLY and CDR2 FYNNEI. The CDR3 region is CASTVSSGNTIYF. In DNA form, the CDR3 reads TGTGCCAGCACCGTGTCTTCTGGAAACACCATATATTTT.

The chain carries TRBV7-2 and TRBJ1-1; D call uncertain. Germline CDR1 and CDR2: SGHTA and FQGNSA. The CDR3 has 13 residues. V lost 1 base and J 9 bases, leaving 12 bases between the germline ends. This CDR3 is CASSLGTEQQAFF. CDR3 coding DNA: TGTGCCAGCAGCTTAGGGACGGAGCAGCAAGCTTTCTTT. Full variable domain (missing parts from reference TRBV7-2 and TRBJ1-1): GAGVSQSPSNKVTEKGKDVELRCDPISGHTALYWYRQSLGQGLEFLIYFQGNSAPDKSGLPSDRFSAERTGGSVSTLTIQRTQQEDSAVYLCASSLGTEQQAFFGQGTRLTVV.

The V call is TRBV7-3, the J call TRBJ2-5; D perhaps matches TRBD1 (5 bases). The assigned J gene may be wrong: the sequence end matches TRBJ2-7 better. CDR3 length: 13 amino acids. Germline assignment: CDR1 SGHTA and CDR2 FQGTGA. CDR3 DNA: TGTGCCAGCGGACGAGTGGGGCGGAACGAGCAGTACTTC. The encoded protein is CASGRVGRNEQYF.

V and J are TRBV4-2 and TRBJ1-4; 8 bases match TRBD1. Losses at the gene ends were 4 bases for V and 8 bases for J; bases not matched to a gene: 6. Germline lookup yields CDR1 LGHNA and CDR2 YNFKEQ. CDR3 size: 14 residues. CDR3 amino acids: CASSPTGDREKLFF. The CDR3 nucleotides read TGTGCCAGCAGCCCGACAGGGGATCGGGAAAAACTGTTTTTT.

This clonotype appeared a few times. The V call is TRBV5-1, the J call TRBJ2-5; D gene uncertain. From germline, CDR1 is SGHRS and CDR2 YFSETQ. CDR3 length equals 14 residues. The V gene lost 1 base and the J gene lost 1 base, with 8 bases spanning the gap. DNA for the CDR3: TGCGCCAGCAGCTTGATCAGCCTCCAAGAGACCCAGTACTTC. This translates into CASSLISLQETQYF.

The gene calls are TRBV4-1 and TRBJ1-4; D ambiguous. Germline lookup yields CDR1 MGHRA and CDR2 YSYEKL. The V end was cut by 0 bases, the J end by 0 bases, with 2 bases between. The length of the CDR3 is 14 residues. CDR3 sequence reads: CASSQEATNEKLFF. The CDR3 DNA sequence: TGCGCCAGCAGCCAAGAAGCAACTAATGAAAAACTGTTTTTT.

The V call is TRBV21-1, the J call TRBJ2-7. TRBV21-1 is deemed a pseudogene. The CDR3 is 14 residues long. CDR3 region: CASIQRAGIYEQYF. CDR3 DNA sequence: TGTGCCAGCATCCAACGCGCAGGTATCTACGAGCAGTACTTC.

This clonotype has just a few counts. The genes are TRBV7-2 and TRBJ1-2; 7 bases agree with TRBD1. Germline trimming cut 8 bases from V and 7 bases from J; bases unmatched to any gene: 10. The length of the CDR3 is 13 residues. Germline CDR1 is SGHTA and CDR2 is FQGNSA. CDR3 sequence reads: CASDRARSVGYTF. The DNA for the CDR3 is TGTGCCAGCGACAGGGCCCGGTCGGTTGGCTACACCTTC.

The J gene is TRBJ2-2, the V gene TRBV24-1, with 7 bases identical to TRBD1. CDR1 is KGHDR and CDR2 is SFDVKD in the germline V gene. J gave up 1 base and V 4 bases, and 5 bases lay outside the gene matches. CDR3 size: 16 residues. The CDR3 sequence is CATSDTTGRNTGELFF. The CDR3 DNA sequence: TGTGCCACCAGTGACACGACAGGGCGGAACACCGGGGAGCTGTTTTTT.